Reported below is one T cell receptor beta chain. One tube held mixed TRB-A and TRB-B primer pools for touch-down PCR. TCRdb derives one entry per CDR3 protein from the multiplex PCR reads, leaving out DNA. This sample's table has about 7,200 distinct CDR3 sequences. This sample stems from a study of T cell clusters in autoimmune cytopenias. TRB was amplified from roughly 0.25 ug of peripheral blood genomic DNA per sample. The CDR3 length is 14 residues. The germline CDR1 and CDR2 sequences are SGHRS and YFSETQ. These data were likewise used in another study, on T cell repertoires in aging, cancer and after chemotherapy.

This rearrangement joins TRBV5-1 to TRBJ2-7; TCRdb's D call, TRBD1, is unchecked because there is no DNA. The clonotype comes from a human donor in good health. The material sequenced was peripheral blood. The CDR3 reads CASSFGQGYYEQYF.